These 26 T cell receptor beta chains were sequenced from one sample in a study of CXCR3-negative and CXCR3-positive naive CD8 T cells. Study outcomes and limitations: Naive cells with CXCR3 showed TRB CDR3s that were more hydrophobic than those in CXCR3-negative naive cells.

For these receptors, no antigen is known. It was by 5' RACE with UMI labels that the TRB cDNA libraries were prepared. TCRdb derives one entry per CDR3 protein from the 5' RACE reads, leaving out DNA. The sample includes approximately 89,000 distinct CDR3 sequences. Sequenced sample: naive CXCR3+ CD8+ T cells from blood. The subset was: CD45RO-CCR7+CD27+CD95- naive CD8+ T cells expressing CXCR3 (TNR3+). The receptors shown here come from a human donor in good health. Some clones in this sample may be carry-over from other donors' samples.

The rearrangement links TRBV15 to TRBJ1-5. The CDR3 is 12 amino acids. Germline loops: CDR1 LNHNV, CDR2 YYDKDF (reference sequence). CDR3 sequence reads: CATSRDRQPQHF.

CDR3 protein: CATSARGRQRTDTQYF. J is TRBJ2-3 and V is TRBV24-1; the D call from TCRdb, TRBD2, cannot be confirmed without DNA. This CDR3 spans 16 amino acids. Per the germline V gene, CDR1 is KGHDR and CDR2 is SFDVKD.

The chain has TRBV28 and TRBJ2-1. The germline CDR1 and CDR2 sequences are MDHEN and SYDVKM. The CDR3 sequence is 11 residues long. The CDR3 reads CASSLGSSLFF.

The gene calls are TRBV7-3 and TRBJ2-2. The germline V gene has CDR1 SGHTA and CDR2 FQGTGA. The CDR3 is made up of 12 amino acids. The chain's CDR3 is CASSLEDGELFF.

The rearrangement joins TRBV7-9 to TRBJ2-7; TCRdb designates TRBD1, a call that cannot be tested without DNA. CDR1 is SEHNR, CDR2 FQNEAQ, per germline (reference sequence). CDR3 length: 15 amino acids. CDR3 residues: CASSPFGTLTYEQYF.

The chain is built from TRBV12-3 or TRBV12-4 and TRBJ2-1; TCRdb calls TRBD2, which cannot be checked without DNA. The CDR3 loop spans 14 amino acids. CDR3 sequence reads: CASSLWSLYNEQFF.

This chain uses TRBV20-1 with TRBJ2-7; the TRBD1 assignment by TCRdb is unverifiable without DNA. Per germline, CDR1 DFQATT and CDR2 SNEGSKA (reference sequence). This CDR3 region has 16 residues. CDR3 sequence reads: CSAGIRTGLSAYEQYF.

The rearrangement links TRBV14 to TRBJ2-2. The CDR3 has 15 amino acids. Germline loops: CDR1 SGHDN, CDR2 FVKESK. The CDR3: CASSRVVADTGELFF. Full variable domain (rest looked up from reference TRBV14 and TRBJ2-2): EAGVTQFPSHSVIEKGQTVTLRCDPISGHDNLYWYRRVMGKEIKFLLHFVKESKQDESGMPNNRFLAERTGGTYSTLKVQPAELEDSGVYFCASSRVVADTGELFFGEGSRLTVL.

The V gene is TRBV27, the J gene TRBJ2-1; TCRdb's D gene call, TRBD1, goes unchecked for lack of DNA. The CDR3 contains 11 residues. The germline gives CDR1 MNHEY, CDR2 SMNVEV (reference sequence). CDR3 residues: CASNWGNEQFF.

The chain couples TRBV12-5 to TRBJ2-3. The CDR3 is 13 amino acids. Germline V gene sequence: CDR1 LGHNT, CDR2 FRNRAP. CDR3 sequence: CASGLVRPDTQYF.

The chain joins TRBV2 to TRBJ2-1. Germline CDR1 and CDR2: SNHLY and FYNNEI. The CDR3 spans 13 residues. The chain's CDR3 is CASNQFPYNEQFF.

The V gene is TRBV29-1, the J gene TRBJ2-7. In germline, CDR1 is SQVTM, CDR2 ANQGSEA. The CDR3 has 14 residues. CDR3 loop: CSVDETRALYEQYF.

The J gene is TRBJ1-5, the V gene TRBV19; TCRdb gives TRBD1 as the D gene, but with no DNA this cannot be confirmed. Germline CDR1 is LNHDA and CDR2 is SQIVND (reference sequence). The CDR3 spans 17 residues. The CDR3 sequence is CASSVTSGTDSNQPQHF.

J is TRBJ1-4 and V is TRBV28; absent DNA, TCRdb's TRBD1 call cannot be checked. The CDR3 length is 17 residues. Germline V gives CDR1 MDHEN, CDR2 SYDVKM. The CDR3 spells CATIGRAVRDPNEKLFF.

J is TRBJ1-1 and V is TRBV25-1; there is no DNA to check the TCRdb D call of TRBD1. The CDR3 is made up of 16 amino acids. The germline gives CDR1 MGHDK, CDR2 SYGVNS. CDR3 region: CASSPQRAGEDTEAFF.

This chain joins TRBV11-2 and TRBJ2-5. This CDR3 contains 15 residues. Germline V gene sequence: CDR1 SGHAT, CDR2 FQNNGV. CDR3 residues: CASSLSTTYQETQYF.

The gene calls are TRBV11-2 and TRBJ2-3; TCRdb returns TRBD1, unconfirmable since there is no DNA. This CDR3 comprises 15 residues. The germline V gene has CDR1 SGHAT and CDR2 FQNNGV. Here the CDR3 reads CASSLPGGREDTQYF.

This sequence joins TRBV23-1 and TRBJ1-4; absent DNA, TCRdb's TRBD1 call cannot be checked. TRBV23-1 is sorted into the ORF group, with uncertain function. This CDR3 spans 15 amino acids. CDR3 region: CASRTGNRSSEKLFF.

The chain combines TRBV6-2 or TRBV6-3 with TRBJ2-1. The CDR3 covers 13 residues. In germline, CDR1 is MNHEY, CDR2 SVGEGT. This chain's CDR3 is CASSYVSYNEQFF.

The rearrangement uses TRBV27 and TRBJ2-2; TCRdb lists TRBD1, though no DNA is available to test this call. CDR1 and CDR2 (germline): MNHEY, SMNVEV (reference sequence). This CDR3 has 13 amino acids. CDR3 amino acids: CASRIGGAEKLFF.

The chain is built from TRBV7-8 and TRBJ2-1. Looked up from germline, CDR1 is SGHVS and CDR2 is FQNEAQ. The CDR3 is made up of 11 amino acids. The CDR3 reads CASSLSYEQFF.

The J gene is TRBJ2-3, the V gene TRBV3-1; TCRdb indicates TRBD1, and absent DNA this call remains unverified. The V gene's germline CDR1 is LGHDT and CDR2 YNNKEL (reference sequence). The CDR3 extends over 16 amino acids. The CDR3 loop reads CASSQVTGSRTDTQYF.

The CDR3 reads CASSLQGVPIYF. The V gene is TRBV28, the J gene TRBJ1-3; with no DNA, the TCRdb D assignment of TRBD1 cannot be verified. Germline CDR1 MDHEN, CDR2 SYDVKM. This CDR3 region has 12 residues.

The chain is built from TRBV3-1 and TRBJ1-1. The length of the CDR3 is 12 residues. Germline-derived CDR1 and CDR2 are LGHDT and YNNKEL (reference sequence). CDR3 loop: CASSHGTTEAFF.

The chain couples TRBV29-1 to TRBJ2-7; there is no DNA to check the TCRdb D call of TRBD1. The CDR3 sequence is 12 residues long. Germline CDR1 reads SQVTM; CDR2 reads ANQGSEA. The CDR3 sequence: CSVGGMAYEQYF.

The J gene is TRBJ2-5, the V gene TRBV12-3 or TRBV12-4; TCRdb designates TRBD2, a call that cannot be tested without DNA. This CDR3 comprises 17 residues. The CDR3 loop reads CASSRRVTSGRAETQYF.